This section outlines one TCR beta chain sequence together with its context. This clonotype was seen a handful of times. No cognate antigen has been identified for it. No much larger clone exists at a distance of one base, and base qualities are not known. CDR1 SEHNR and CDR2 FQNEAQ were looked up in the germline V gene (reference sequence). The CDR3, from cysteine to phenylalanine, totals 13 residues. Of all the DNA, just the CDR3 is kept, 39 bases in frame from base 1. Germline trimming amounts to 2 bases on V and 8 bases on J, with 4 as the count of junction bases outside the gene matches. This was a case-control study nested in a cohort of healthcare workers in London, UK, who had nasopharyngeal swab PCR tests and blood samples taken every week. Healthcare workers were recruited between 23 and 31 March 2020, during the week of the UK lockdown, and were followed weekly for up to about 15 weeks.

The entry originates in a study of early T cells in non-severe SARS-CoV-2 infection (dated by TCRdb to the early 2020s). Turning to the overall study: Because TCR sequencing was done on bulk RNA from unsorted whole blood, the alpha and beta chains could not be paired.

Library preparation employed 5' RACE. Sequenced using a NextSeq 500. In the TCR library protocol, unique molecular identifiers were attached to individual cDNA molecules to correct for PCR bias and sequencing error. Both TCR alpha and beta chains were sequenced, and tight co-correlation was observed between alpha and beta sequence abundances in each sample. The source study handled its data this way. Decombinator V4 was used to annotate TCR sequences for V gene, J gene and CDR3. Expanded TCRs were defined as changing significantly between any two time points under a Poisson model with p below 0.0001. Abundances of TCRs were expressed as counts per million after normalisation to the total number of TCRs sequenced in each sample. MAIT TCRs were defined by TRAV1-2 paired with TRAJ12, TRAJ20 or TRAJ33, and iNKT TCRs by TRAV10 paired with TRAJ18. VDJdb, accessed 1 November 2021, was searched for CMV, EBV and SARS-CoV-2 annotated TCRs, with TCRs annotated for multiple antigens excluded. Through fastp at Q25 and MiXCR, TCRdb rebuilt clones from the public reads, retaining in-frame beta chains. When rows share a CDR3 protein, they turn into one entry using the most common DNA and genes. The V and J calls and clone size are TCRdb's, not the authors'. This sample holds over 100,000 distinct CDR3 sequences; under 15% were observed only once. Roughly 6.3% of the sample rests with the top ten.

Study-wide findings and limitations: VDJdb matching was skewed toward anti-spike CD8 responses and likely underestimated virus-specific expansions by missing private and CD4 specificities.

The sample was whole blood. In this chain, TRBV7-9 is recombined with TRBJ1-2, with 8 middle bases fitting TRBD1. This receptor was taken from an adult who was a healthcare worker with PCR-confirmed SARS-CoV-2 infection or an uninfected control (not recorded which). The encoded CDR3 is CASSLQGAKGYTF. The DNA sequence follows: TGTGCCAGCAGCTTACAGGGGGCGAAGGGCTACACCTTC. With the rest looked up from the reference TRBV7-9 and TRBJ1-2 genes rather than sequenced, the full variable domain is DTGVSQNPRHKITKRGQNVTFRCDPISEHNRLYWYRQTLGQGPEFLTYFQNEAQLEKSRLLSDRFSAERPKGSFSTLEIQRTEQGDSAMYLCASSLQGAKGYTFGSGTRLTVV.